A selection of T cell receptor beta chains follows, all from one sample in a study of cytomegalovirus exposure and HLA in healthy donors. Assay: immunoSEQ multiplex PCR; the TCRdb copy retains only in-frame clones and omits some. Of 190,000 or so clones listed, 82% are singletons. The sequencing input was PBMCs. These receptors originate from a woman in her forties or fifties in good health and CMV-seropositive. CDR3s include the opening cysteine and the closing phenylalanine or tryptophan. The order of the fields is V gene, J gene, D gene, clone size, CDR3 DNA, CDR3 protein. D genes are given only for firm matches. Size values are once, few and many counts, or a class for expanded clones, and some rows have none.

>TRBV18|TRBJ1-6|TRBD1|.
TGTGCCAGCTCACCGGGACAGGATAATTCACCCCTCCACTTT
CASSPGQDNSPLHF
>TRBV19|TRBJ1-1|TRBD1|.
TGTGCCAGTAGTATAACAGGGGTGGGAGCTGAAGCTTTCTTT
CASSITGVGAEAFF
>TRBV2|TRBJ1-5|.|few
TGTGCCAGCAGCAACAGTTATAGCAATCAGCCCCAGCATTTT
CASSNSYSNQPQHF
>TRBV7-2|TRBJ2-3|TRBD1|few
TGTGCCAGCAGTAAGGGGGCCGCGACAGATACGCAGTATTTT
CASSKGAATDTQYF
>TRBV4-1|TRBJ2-7|TRBD1|once
TGCGCCAGCAGCGCAACCCCCGGGACAGGGTCCGTTAGCTCCTACGAGCAGTACTTC
CASSATPGTGSVSSYEQYF
>TRBV7-2|TRBJ2-3|TRBD2|.
TGTGCCAGCAGCCAAGATAGCGGGAGGGCCGCAGATACGCAGTATTTT
CASSQDSGRAADTQYF
>TRBV5-4|TRBJ2-2|TRBD2|once
TGTGCCAGCAGCTTGAGAAGCGGGAGAAACACCGGGGAGCTGTTTTTT
CASSLRSGRNTGELFF
>TRBV6-5|TRBJ2-3|TRBD2|.
TGTGCCAGCAGTAAAGGCGGGAGCAGCACAGATACGCAGTATTTT
CASSKGGSSTDTQYF
>TRBV7-9|TRBJ2-2|TRBD2|.
TGTGCCAGCAGAGAAACGGTAGCGGGGGCTTTCGGGGAGCTGTTTTTT
CASRETVAGAFGELFF
>TRBV28|TRBJ1-5|.|.
TGTGCCAGCAATGCGGGATTTAGCAATCAGCCCCAGCATTTT
CASNAGFSNQPQHF
>TRBV7-9|TRBJ2-5|TRBD1|.
TGTGCCAGCAGCAGGACAGGGGGCGCGTTAGAGACCCAGTACTTC
CASSRTGGALETQYF
>TRBV7-2|TRBJ2-7|.|.
TGTGCCAGCAGCTTACAGGGGCTTTCCTACGAGCAGTACTTC
CASSLQGLSYEQYF
>TRBV19|TRBJ2-1|.|.
TGTGCCAGTAGTCTAACTCGATACAATGAGCAGTTCTTC
CASSLTRYNEQFF
>TRBV5-1|TRBJ1-1|TRBD1|.
TGCGCCAGCAGCGCGAGGACAGGGGGCTACACTGAAGCTTTCTTT
CASSARTGGYTEAFF
>TRBV21-1|TRBJ2-2|.|.
TGTGCCAGCATTAGCCGGGACAGGAGGCGAGCCGGGGAGCTGTTTTTT
CASISRDRRRAGELFF
>TRBV5-4|TRBJ2-5|.|.
TGTGCCAGCAGCCCGAGGGGGGGCGCGCCGGAAGAGACCCAGTACTTC
CASSPRGGAPEETQYF
>TRBV2|TRBJ2-6|TRBD1|.
TGTGCCAGCAGTCTAACAGGGGTGAAGTCTGGGGCCAACGTCCTGACTTTC
CASSLTGVKSGANVLTF
>TRBV27|TRBJ1-1|TRBD1|.
TGTGCCAGCAGCCGCAGGGGGGCAGGGGTCTTTGGCACTGAAGCTTTCTTT
CASSRRGAGVFGTEAFF
>TRBV6-5|TRBJ2-7|TRBD1|.
TGTGCCAGCAGAACCCCGGGACAGAACTACGAGCAGTACTTC
CASRTPGQNYEQYF
>TRBV2|TRBJ2-3|TRBD2|.
TGTGCCAGCAGTGACTCCCGGACTAGCGGGAGAACAGATACGCAGTATTTT
CASSDSRTSGRTDTQYF
>TRBV5-5|TRBJ2-7|.|.
TGTGCCAGCAGCTCCGGCGGGGTCAGCTCCTACGAGCAGTACTTC
CASSSGGVSSYEQYF
>TRBV28|TRBJ2-5|TRBD2|.
TGTGCCAGCATCAACGCCGGGACTAGCTTCGAGACCCAGTACTTC
CASINAGTSFETQYF